Listed below are T cell receptor beta chains from one sample, sequenced in a study of molecular identifiers for immune sequencing clone quantification. Each CDR3 protein is one row after TCRdb ran MiXCR on the PCR reads. The sample records more than 450,000 distinct CDR3 sequences, 20% to 25% being singletons. The specimen was naive CD8+ T cells from blood, with Jurkat cell RNA spiked in. These receptors originate from a human donor in good health. Some libraries in this study had Jurkat cell RNA spiked in. CDR3s include the opening cysteine and the closing phenylalanine or tryptophan. A D gene is named only where the DNA matches it firmly. A clone size is listed for some rows: how often the clone was seen (once, few, many), or a class if it is expanded.

>-|TRBD2|TRBJ2-1|TRBV20-1
CSARDLLADNEQFF
TGCAGTGCTAGAGATCTACTAGCGGACAATGAGCAGTTCTTC
>many|-|TRBJ2-5|TRBV9
CASSVGQGQETQYF
TGTGCCAGCAGCGTAGGCCAGGGCCAAGAGACCCAGTACTTC
>many|-|TRBJ2-2|TRBV27
CASSANRVGRELFF
TGTGCCAGCAGCGCAAACAGGGTTGGCCGGGAGCTGTTTTTT
>many|-|TRBJ1-1|TRBV6-5
CASSYSIPPRGGNTEAFF
TGTGCCAGCAGTTACTCGATTCCACCGCGGGGAGGGAACACTGAAGCTTTCTTT
>many|-|TRBJ1-2|TRBV7-9
CASSPPSSRHYGYTF
TGTGCCAGCAGCCCACCCTCGAGCCGACACTATGGCTACACCTTC
>-|TRBD2|TRBJ2-1|TRBV24-1
CATSGLAGYNEQFF
TGTGCCACCAGCGGACTAGCGGGCTACAATGAGCAGTTCTTC
>few|-|TRBJ2-2|TRBV4-3
CASSQTSSGELFF
TGCGCCAGCAGCCAAACTTCTAGCGGGGAGCTGTTTTTT
>-|-|TRBJ2-7|TRBV9
CASSVTGQVQAYEQYF
TGTGCCAGCAGCGTGACAGGACAAGTACAAGCCTACGAGCAGTACTTC
>many|-|TRBJ1-1|TRBV30
CAWSEGNTEAFF
TGTGCCTGGAGCGAAGGGAACACTGAAGCTTTCTTT
>many|-|TRBJ2-3|TRBV7-9
CASSSKLGGSTDTQYF
TGTGCCAGCAGCTCGAAACTGGGGGGAAGCACAGATACGCAGTATTTT
>-|-|TRBJ2-3|TRBV29-1
CSVLAADTQYF
TGCAGCGTTCTGGCCGCAGATACGCAGTATTTT
>many|TRBD1|TRBJ1-6|TRBV20-1
CSARDREELGSPLHF
TGCAGTGCCCGGGACAGGGAGGAACTTGGTTCACCCCTCCACTTT
>few|TRBD1|TRBJ2-1|TRBV20-1
CSARGGQGETLEFF
TGCAGTGCTAGAGGCGGACAGGGGGAAACCCTAGAGTTCTTC
>-|-|TRBJ2-4|TRBV11-2
CASSLAWNIRYF
TGTGCCAGCAGCTTGGCCTGGAACATTCGGTACTTC
>many|-|TRBJ2-5|TRBV7-9
CASRNRAQETQYF
TGTGCCAGCAGAAATCGGGCCCAAGAGACCCAGTACTTC
>-|-|TRBJ1-5|TRBV20-1
CSAGVATAGGPYSNQPQHF
TGCAGTGCTGGAGTCGCTACGGCCGGGGGCCCTTATAGCAATCAGCCCCAGCATTTT
>many|TRBD1|TRBJ1-2|TRBV3-1
CASSRDRGQTYGYTF
TGTGCCAGCAGCCGAGACAGGGGGCAGACCTATGGCTACACCTTC
>many|-|TRBJ2-5|TRBV7-9
CASSADRSQETQYF
TGTGCCAGCAGCGCAGACAGGAGCCAAGAGACCCAGTACTTC
>once|-|TRBJ2-1|TRBV30
CAWSQNIGVNEQFF
TGTGCCTGGAGTCAAAATATTGGAGTGAATGAGCAGTTCTTC
>-|-|TRBJ2-2|TRBV4-1
CASSQNFPPQGSGELFF
TGCGCCAGCAGCCAAAATTTCCCCCCTCAGGGTTCCGGGGAGCTGTTTTTT
>many|TRBD1|TRBJ1-4|TRBV7-2
CASSRQGIATNEKLFF
TGTGCCAGCAGCCGACAGGGGATCGCAACTAATGAAAAACTGTTTTTT
>-|-|TRBJ2-7|TRBV30
CAWGISAGTYEQYF
TGTGCCTGGGGGATTTCGGCAGGGACCTACGAGCAGTACTTC
>-|-|TRBJ2-5|TRBV28
CASSFPQQETQYF
TGTGCCAGCAGTTTCCCACAACAGGAGACCCAGTACTTC
>many|TRBD1|TRBJ1-4|TRBV5-1
CASSTRQGLNEKLFF
TGCGCCAGCAGCACGCGACAGGGTTTGAATGAAAAACTGTTTTTT
>-|TRBD2|TRBJ2-7|TRBV3-1
CASSQLSSGYEQYF
TGTGCCAGCAGCCAACTGTCTAGCGGCTACGAGCAGTACTTC
>-|-|TRBJ1-1|TRBV27
CASSEGARVTEAFF
TGTGCCAGCAGTGAGGGAGCGCGTGTCACTGAAGCTTTCTTT
>few|-|TRBJ2-7|TRBV7-9
CASSLAESGDHEQYF
TGTGCCAGCAGCTTAGCGGAGTCAGGGGACCACGAGCAGTACTTC
>many|TRBD2|TRBJ2-4|TRBV19
CASSTNLAGAKNIQYF
TGTGCCAGTAGTACAAACTTAGCGGGAGCCAAAAACATTCAGTACTTC
>many|-|TRBJ2-3|TRBV29-1
CSVVAAGTEQTDTQYF
TGCAGCGTTGTGGCCGCCGGGACCGAACAAACAGATACGCAGTATTTT
>-|TRBD2|TRBJ2-7|TRBV28
CASSLRGRASYEQYF
TGTGCCAGCAGTCTGAGAGGGAGGGCCTCCTACGAGCAGTACTTC
>many|-|TRBJ2-7|TRBV5-6
CASSLSLASEQYF
TGTGCCAGCAGCTTGAGCCTAGCGAGCGAGCAGTACTTC
>-|-|TRBJ2-1|TRBV19
CASSILSAAYNEQFF
TGTGCCAGTAGTATCTTAAGCGCTGCCTACAATGAGCAGTTCTTC
>many|TRBD1|TRBJ2-7|TRBV7-9
CASSPQDRGHGEQYF
TGTGCCAGCAGCCCGCAGGACAGGGGGCATGGGGAGCAGTACTTC
>few|-|TRBJ2-5|TRBV2
CTLRDQETQYF
TGTACCCTCCGGGACCAAGAGACCCAGTACTTC
>many|TRBD1|TRBJ1-1|TRBV6-5
CASSYNTHRGGMTEAFF
TGTGCCAGCAGTTACAACACCCACAGGGGCGGTATGACTGAAGCTTTCTTT
>once|-|TRBJ1-5|TRBV6-5
CASSYSRGQPQHF
TGTGCCAGCAGTTATTCCAGGGGCCAGCCCCAGCATTTT
>-|-|TRBJ2-6|TRBV6-2/TRBV6-3
CASSYTLEVSGANVLTF
TGTGCCAGCAGTTATACGTTGGAGGTCTCTGGGGCCAACGTCCTGACTTTC
>few|TRBD1|TRBJ2-4|TRBV4-2
CASSQALGQDRGIQYF
TGTGCCAGCAGCCAAGCACTGGGGCAAGACAGGGGCATTCAGTACTTC
>many|-|TRBJ2-7|TRBV11-2
CASSLVPYEQYF
TGTGCCAGCAGCTTAGTCCCGTACGAGCAGTACTTC
>-|TRBD2|TRBJ2-5|TRBV7-9
CASSSLRGLRGFPQETQYF
TGTGCCAGCAGCTCCTTACGGGGACTACGGGGGTTCCCGCAAGAGACCCAGTACTTC
>many|-|TRBJ2-1|TRBV6-2/TRBV6-3
CASSYEGSSYNEQFF
TGTGCCAGCAGTTACGAAGGGAGCTCCTACAATGAGCAGTTCTTC
>few|-|TRBJ2-5|TRBV11-2
CASSHVFDRKETQYF
TGTGCCAGCAGCCACGTCTTCGACAGAAAAGAGACCCAGTACTTC
>-|-|TRBJ2-2|TRBV29-1
CSVATSFTGEPFF
TGCAGCGTGGCGACTAGTTTCACCGGGGAGCCGTTTTTT
>-|-|TRBJ1-1|TRBV2
CASSEHPGVEAFF
TGTGCCAGCAGTGAACATCCGGGAGTTGAAGCTTTCTTT
>-|-|TRBJ2-2|TRBV28
CASRPARDPRSNAGELFF
TGTGCCAGCAGACCCGCTCGGGACCCCCGATCGAACGCCGGGGAGCTGTTTTTT
>few|TRBD1|TRBJ2-1|TRBV6-5
CASRPDRVGVDEQFF
TGTGCCAGCAGACCGGACAGGGTAGGGGTCGATGAGCAGTTCTTC
>few|-|TRBJ1-5|TRBV28
CASSFTGRNQPQHF
TGTGCCAGCAGTTTCACAGGGAGAAATCAGCCCCAGCATTTT
>once|TRBD2|TRBJ2-2|TRBV30
CAWSASGPGELFF
TGTGCCTGGAGTGCTAGCGGACCCGGGGAGCTGTTTTTT
>many|-|TRBJ2-7|TRBV7-2
CASSPTATYEQYF
TGTGCCAGCAGCCCGACGGCCACCTACGAGCAGTACTTC
>many|-|TRBJ2-7|TRBV27
CASSLGSNYEQYF
TGTGCCAGCAGTTTAGGATCTAACTACGAGCAGTACTTC
>many|TRBD2|TRBJ2-2|TRBV11-2
CASSPMGLAGTGELFF
TGTGCCAGCAGCCCCATGGGGCTAGCGGGAACCGGGGAGCTGTTTTTT
>many|-|TRBJ1-1|TRBV5-3
CASSLVGQPRVAEAFF
TGTGCCAGCAGCTTGGTCGGGCAGCCGAGGGTCGCTGAAGCTTTCTTT
>many|TRBD2|TRBJ2-3|TRBV19
CASSRTSGGAYADTQYF
TGTGCCAGTAGTAGGACTAGCGGGGGGGCTTACGCAGATACGCAGTATTTT